This entry describes one TCR beta chain. Per the germline V gene, CDR1 is SGHVS and CDR2 is FQNEAQ. This CDR3 region has 15 residues. V lost 1 base to trimming and J lost 5 bases, with 14 bases between them. This entry is derived from a study of cytomegalovirus exposure and HLA in healthy donors. The protocol was immunoSEQ multiplex PCR, while the TCRdb copy is restricted to in-frame clones and leaves out a portion. The data hold about 330,000 clones, with 86% observed a single time. This sequence joins TRBV7-8 and TRBJ2-5; D possibly corresponds to TRBD2 (6 bases). Sequences were obtained from PBMCs. This clonotype was obtained from a woman between 18 and 30 years old in good health and CMV-seronegative. The CDR3 here is CASSLDRGAGETQYF. In nucleotides, the CDR3 is TGTGCCAGCAGCTTAGATAGGGGCGCGGGGGAGACCCAGTACTTC.